These T cell receptor beta chains were read from a single sample in a study of T cells in Graves' hyperthyroidism and ophthalmopathy. TCRdb reprocessed the multiplex PCR reads via MiXCR and lists one record per CDR3 protein. The sample consists of 450,000 to 700,000 distinct CDR3 sequences, 46% of them appearing once. The sample consisted of peripheral blood or thyroid tissue (not recorded which). Receptor source: a woman in her late teens or twenties with Graves' hyperthyroidism. Both conserved end residues are part of each CDR3. Fields, in order: CDR3 length, J gene, D gene, clone size, V gene, CDR3 DNA, CDR3 protein. D genes are given only for firm matches. Size is omitted from some rows. Given values are once, few, many or a class for expanded clones.

15 | TRBJ1-3 | NA | NA | TRBV7-2 | TGTGCCAGCAGCTTATACGGGGAGGCTGGAAACACCATATATTTT | CASSLYGEAGNTIYF
15 | TRBJ2-7 | TRBD1 | NA | TRBV7-8 | TGTGCCAGCAGCCTGTACGGGACAGGGACCGACGAGCAGTACTTC | CASSLYGTGTDEQYF
15 | TRBJ1-1 | NA | NA | TRBV25-1 | TGTGCCAGCAGTGCTTCCCCAAACGGGTACGCTGAAGCTTTCTTT | CASSASPNGYAEAFF
12 | TRBJ2-2 | TRBD2 | once | TRBV29-1 | TGCAGCGTTACTAGCGGTACCGGGGAGCTGTTTTTT | CSVTSGTGELFF
18 | TRBJ2-6 | TRBD1 | many | TRBV25-1 | TGTGCCAGCAGTCCTTACGGGACAGGGCACTCTGGGGCCAACGTCCTGACTTTC | CASSPYGTGHSGANVLTF
13 | TRBJ1-1 | NA | many | TRBV4-1 | TGCGCCAGCAGCCAAGGGGGAAGACCTGAAGCTTTCTTT | CASSQGGRPEAFF
15 | TRBJ2-5 | NA | NA | TRBV7-9 | TGTGCCAGCAGCTTACGGTCCGGGGGTGGAGAGACCCAGTACTTC | CASSLRSGGGETQYF
14 | TRBJ2-5 | NA | many | TRBV7-2 | TGTGCCAGCAGCTTAGGGGGACAAGAAGAGACCCAGTACTTC | CASSLGGQEETQYF
13 | TRBJ2-7 | NA | NA | TRBV7-2 | TGTGCCAGCAGCTCCATTCCGGGAGTTGAGCAGTACTTC | CASSSIPGVEQYF
13 | TRBJ1-5 | TRBD1 | many | TRBV12-3/TRBV12-4 | TGTGCCAGCAGGGACAGGAGGAATCAGCCCCAGCATTTT | CASRDRRNQPQHF
15 | TRBJ2-7 | NA | NA | TRBV11-3 | TGTGCCAGCAGCTTAGCCCCCTATCCCCCCTACGAGCAGTACTTC | CASSLAPYPPYEQYF
14 | TRBJ1-3 | NA | many | TRBV4-1 | TGCGCCAGCAGCCAAGGAGGGCCCGGAAACACCATATATTTT | CASSQGGPGNTIYF
15 | TRBJ2-6 | NA | many | TRBV12-3/TRBV12-4 | TGTGCCAGCAGTTTAGCTTCCCCTGGGGCCAACGTCCTGACTTTC | CASSLASPGANVLTF
15 | TRBJ2-1 | NA | NA | TRBV7-4 | TGTGCCAGCAGCTTCGGGGTGAGCTCCTACAATGAGCAGTTCTTC | CASSFGVSSYNEQFF
14 | TRBJ2-7 | TRBD1 | many | TRBV13 | TGTGCCAGCAGCACACGGGACAGGGTGGGCGAGCAGTACTTC | CASSTRDRVGEQYF
15 | TRBJ2-5 | NA | many | TRBV12-5 | TGTGCTAGTGGTTTCGGACCGACTAGCCAAGAGACCCAGTACTTC | CASGFGPTSQETQYF
14 | TRBJ1-5 | NA | NA | TRBV7-9 | TGTGCCAGCAGCGAGGACGGACTAGCGGCATACGAGCATTTT | CASSEDGLAAYEHF
19 | TRBJ2-7 | NA | NA | TRBV25-1 | NA | CASIYLCNRGDQAYNEQYF
18 | TRBJ2-7 | TRBD2 | NA | TRBV20-1 | TGCAGTGCCGAGAGCGGGAGGGCTGACACCGGGGAGCTCTACGAGCAGTACTTC | CSAESGRADTGELYEQYF
14 | TRBJ2-7 | NA | few | TRBV12-3/TRBV12-4 | TGTGCCAGCAGTAGCCGGGGCAAGGGCGACGAGCAGTACTTC | CASSSRGKGDEQYF
14 | TRBJ2-7 | TRBD1 | many | TRBV10-3 | TGTGCCATCAGTGAGTCGACAGGGTTGGACGAGCAGTACTTC | CAISESTGLDEQYF
14 | TRBJ2-2 | NA | many | TRBV19 | TGTGCCAGTAGTACGACAGGTTCGACCGGGGAGCTGTTTTTT | CASSTTGSTGELFF
11 | TRBJ2-2 | NA | NA | TRBV29-1 | TGCAGCGCGGGAAGGGGACAGGAGCTGTTTTTT | CSAGRGQELFF
16 | TRBJ1-6 | NA | many | TRBV2 | TGTGCCAGCAGTTCGTACCCCACGGGCTATAATTCACCCCTCCACTTT | CASSSYPTGYNSPLHF
14 | TRBJ1-2 | NA | many | TRBV4-1 | TGCGCCAGCAGCCAAGAAGATAGAGACTATGGCTACACCTTC | CASSQEDRDYGYTF
15 | TRBJ1-4 | NA | many | TRBV5-1 | TGCGCCAGCAGCTTGGGCTTAGGGGGAGAAGAAAAACTGTTTTTT | CASSLGLGGEEKLFF
13 | TRBJ1-2 | NA | NA | TRBV7-9 | TGTGCCAGCAGGGCAGGCGTGATCTATGGCTACACCTTC | CASRAGVIYGYTF
14 | TRBJ1-1 | TRBD1 | NA | TRBV10-3 | TGTGCCGTCCGGGGGACAGGGTCGAACCCTGAAGCTTTCTTT | CAVRGTGSNPEAFF
15 | TRBJ1-2 | TRBD1 | NA | TRBV12-3/TRBV12-4 | TGTGCCAGCAGTCTGGCCACACAGGGGAACTATGGCTACACCTTC | CASSLATQGNYGYTF
14 | TRBJ1-1 | NA | NA | TRBV29-1 | TGCAGCGGAAGGACTAGCGGGATCTACAATGAAGCTTTCTTT | CSGRTSGIYNEAFF
15 | TRBJ1-2 | NA | NA | TRBV7-9 | TGTGCCAGCAGCCATATTATGGAAAGCCAAGGAGGCTACACCTTC | CASSHIMESQGGYTF
17 | TRBJ2-2 | NA | NA | TRBV12-5 | TGTGCTAGTGGTTTGGTACTGCACGGGGTAAACACCGGGGAGCTGTTTTTT | CASGLVLHGVNTGELFF
17 | TRBJ1-2 | NA | many | TRBV12-3/TRBV12-4 | TGTGCCAGCAGTCCGTATTTAGGTGGAAAAGGATCTTATGGCTACACCTTC | CASSPYLGGKGSYGYTF
12 | TRBJ1-1 | NA | few | TRBV19 | TGTGCCAGTAGTATCCCATGGGGTGAAGCTTTCTTT | CASSIPWGEAFF
13 | TRBJ1-1 | NA | NA | TRBV12-3/TRBV12-4 | TGTGCCAGCAGTTTACCAGAGGGGACTGAAGCTTTCTTT | CASSLPEGTEAFF
14 | TRBJ1-5 | NA | many | TRBV20-1 | TGCAGTGCTAGTCCCCGACAGGATAATCAGCCCCAGCATTTT | CSASPRQDNQPQHF
15 | TRBJ2-7 | TRBD2 | many | TRBV20-1 | TGCAGTGCTAGAAAACTAGCGTCCTATTCCTACGAGCAGTACTTC | CSARKLASYSYEQYF
17 | TRBJ1-2 | TRBD1 | NA | TRBV5-1 | TGCGCCAGCAGCTTGGTCCCCGAAACAGGGGGCGGCTATGGCTACACCTTC | CASSLVPETGGGYGYTF
13 | TRBJ1-5 | NA | many | TRBV4-1 | TGCGCCAGCAGCCGTCCCTCCGTGAAGCCCCAGCATTTT | CASSRPSVKPQHF
14 | TRBJ2-7 | TRBD2 | NA | TRBV7-8 | TGTGCCAGCAGCTATAGGGAGGGCCGCAATGAGCAGTACTTC | CASSYREGRNEQYF
14 | TRBJ2-7 | NA | many | TRBV2 | TGTGCCAGCAGACACAAGGGAAGCTCCTACGAGCAGTACTTC | CASRHKGSSYEQYF
13 | TRBJ1-5 | NA | NA | TRBV29-1 | TGCAGCAGTTGGACGGGTAGCAATCAGCCCCAGCATTTT | CSSWTGSNQPQHF
13 | TRBJ2-7 | NA | many | TRBV12-3/TRBV12-4 | TGTGCCAGCAGAAAGGGGTGGACCTACGAGCAGTACTTC | CASRKGWTYEQYF
11 | TRBJ1-4 | NA | many | TRBV2 | TGTGCCAGCAGTGTAAATGAAAAACTGTTTTTT | CASSVNEKLFF
13 | TRBJ2-7 | TRBD2 | many | TRBV27 | TGTGCCAGCAGTTTGCGGGAGCAACCCGAGCAGTACTTC | CASSLREQPEQYF
13 | TRBJ2-7 | NA | NA | TRBV19 | TGTGCCAGTAGTATACGCCGATGGGACGAGCAGTACTTC | CASSIRRWDEQYF
14 | TRBJ1-2 | NA | many | TRBV5-1 | TGCGCCAGCAACCAGTTGGGGGGTTTCGATGGCTACACCTTC | CASNQLGGFDGYTF
13 | TRBJ2-7 | TRBD1 | NA | TRBV10-3 | TGTGCCATCACTGGGGACAGCCTCTACGAGCAGTACTTC | CAITGDSLYEQYF
12 | TRBJ2-1 | NA | NA | TRBV20-1 | TGCAGTGCTAGAGATCGGGGGACAGAGCAGTTCTTC | CSARDRGTEQFF
14 | TRBJ2-7 | NA | NA | TRBV7-8 | TGTGCCAGCTCACCACCGAGTTTTACCTACGAGCAGTACTTC | CASSPPSFTYEQYF
14 | TRBJ1-1 | TRBD1 | many | TRBV7-2 | TGTGCCAGCAGCTCACGCGACAGGGGCACTGAAGCTTTCTTT | CASSSRDRGTEAFF
12 | TRBJ1-1 | NA | many | TRBV12-3/TRBV12-4 | TGTGCCAGCAGTGCCGGGACGGTTGAAGCTTTCTTT | CASSAGTVEAFF
16 | TRBJ2-5 | TRBD1 | NA | TRBV15 | TGTGCCACCAGCAGAGGCACCGACAGGGATGGGGAGACCCAGTACTTC | CATSRGTDRDGETQYF
14 | TRBJ2-7 | NA | many | TRBV12-3/TRBV12-4 | TGTGCCAGCAGCTTAGAAGGACAGCCGTACGAGCAGTACTTC | CASSLEGQPYEQYF
15 | TRBJ2-2 | TRBD2 | many | TRBV2 | TGTGCCAGCAGTGATTATAGCGGGGGGACCGGGGAGCTGTTTTTT | CASSDYSGGTGELFF
14 | TRBJ1-6 | TRBD1 | many | TRBV20-1 | TGCAGTGCTAGCTTTCCGACAGGGAGCTCACCCCTCCACTTT | CSASFPTGSSPLHF
11 | TRBJ1-2 | NA | many | TRBV7-9 | TGTGCCAGCAGCTTAGAGAACGGCCTGACCTTC | CASSLENGLTF
9 | TRBJ2-7 | NA | NA | TRBV6-4 | TGTGCCACCAGTGACGAGCAGTACTTC | CATSDEQYF
15 | TRBJ2-1 | NA | NA | TRBV2 | TGTGCCAGCAGTTACGATGGGGGGTCCTACAATGAGCAGTTCTTC | CASSYDGGSYNEQFF
13 | TRBJ1-6 | NA | many | TRBV7-6 | TGTGCCAGCAGCCGAGTTCGCGGCTCACCCCTCCACTTT | CASSRVRGSPLHF